This entry describes one TCR beta chain. Antigen specificity is unknown. This specimen comes from a study of cytomegalovirus exposure and HLA in healthy donors. Overall study: According to later analysis, the same platform produced the 120 validation and 666 first-cohort repertoires.

The donors were part of the validation cohort, which consisted of about 120 subjects and was separate from the first cohort of hundreds of subjects. The V end lost 7 bases, the J end lost 1 base, and 10 bases lay between the germline ends. Germline V CDR1 and CDR2: SQVTM, ANQGSEA. The CDR3 contains 13 residues. Points from the study as a whole: The study listed approximately 160 cytomegalovirus-associated TCR beta chains.

Sequencing was performed with immunoSEQ multiplex PCR; in TCRdb, only in-frame clones are kept and a portion is missing. Here the sample spans 70,000 or so clones, roughly 94% being singletons. The sequence derives from a woman aged 18-35 years in good health and CMV-seropositive. The source material was PBMCs. V gene TRBV29-1 combines with J gene TRBJ1-4; perhaps TRBD1 as D (5 bases). The CDR3 sequence: CSGSTGTNEKLFF. As DNA, the CDR3 is TGCAGCGGCAGTACAGGAACTAATGAAAAACTGTTTTTT.